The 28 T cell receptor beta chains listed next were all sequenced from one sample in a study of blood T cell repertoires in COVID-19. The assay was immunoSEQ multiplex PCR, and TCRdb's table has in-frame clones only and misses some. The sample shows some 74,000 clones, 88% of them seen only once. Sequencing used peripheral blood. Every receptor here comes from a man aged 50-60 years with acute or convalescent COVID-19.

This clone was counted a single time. The CDR3 nucleotides read TGCGCCAGCAGTGAGCAGGGGGCAAGCAATGAGCAGTTCTTC. This gives the protein CASSEQGASNEQFF. This rearrangement joins TRBV10-2 to TRBJ2-1, with 8 nucleotides matching TRBD1. The ends lost 2 bases at V and 6 bases at J; junction bases unmatched: 3. CDR3 length: 14 amino acids. Germline values: CDR1 WSHSY, CDR2 SAAADI.

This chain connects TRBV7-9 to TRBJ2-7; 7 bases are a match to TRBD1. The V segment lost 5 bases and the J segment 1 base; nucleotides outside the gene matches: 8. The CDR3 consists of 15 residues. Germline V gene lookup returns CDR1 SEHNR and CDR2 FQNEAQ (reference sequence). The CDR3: CASSHLARGSYEQYF. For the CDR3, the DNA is TGTGCCAGCAGCCACCTTGCCAGGGGGTCCTACGAGCAGTACTTC.

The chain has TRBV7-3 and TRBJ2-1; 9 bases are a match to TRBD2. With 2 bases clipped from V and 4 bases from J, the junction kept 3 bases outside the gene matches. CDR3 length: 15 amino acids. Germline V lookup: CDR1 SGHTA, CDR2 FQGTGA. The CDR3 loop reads CASSLAGGHYNEQFF. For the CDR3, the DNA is TGTGCCAGCAGCTTAGCGGGGGGGCATTACAATGAGCAGTTCTTC.

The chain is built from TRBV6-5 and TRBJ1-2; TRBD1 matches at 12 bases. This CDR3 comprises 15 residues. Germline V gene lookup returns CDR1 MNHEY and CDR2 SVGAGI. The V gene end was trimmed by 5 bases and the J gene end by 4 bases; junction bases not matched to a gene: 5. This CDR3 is CASSLGTGGVYGYTF. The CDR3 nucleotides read TGTGCCAGCAGTCTCGGGACAGGGGGCGTCTATGGCTACACCTTC.

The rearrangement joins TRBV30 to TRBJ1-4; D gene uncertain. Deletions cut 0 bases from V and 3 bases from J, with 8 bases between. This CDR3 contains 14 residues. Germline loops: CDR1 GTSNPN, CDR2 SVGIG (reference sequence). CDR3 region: CAWSVGGSNEKLFF. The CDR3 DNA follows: TGTGCCTGGAGTGTGGGAGGATCTAATGAAAAACTGTTTTTT.

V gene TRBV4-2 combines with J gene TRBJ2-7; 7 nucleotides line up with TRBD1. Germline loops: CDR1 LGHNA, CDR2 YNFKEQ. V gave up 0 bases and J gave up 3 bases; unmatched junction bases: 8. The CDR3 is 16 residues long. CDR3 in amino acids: CASSQEIPAGGYEQYF. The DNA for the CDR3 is TGTGCCAGCAGCCAAGAGATCCCCGCAGGGGGCTACGAGCAGTACTTC.

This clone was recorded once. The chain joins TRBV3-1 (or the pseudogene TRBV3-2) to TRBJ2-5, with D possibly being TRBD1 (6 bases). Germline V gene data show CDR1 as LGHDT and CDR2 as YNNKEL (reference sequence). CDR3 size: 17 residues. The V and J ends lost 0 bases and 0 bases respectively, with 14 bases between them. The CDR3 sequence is CASSQELWGTNQETQYF. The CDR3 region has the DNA TGTGCCAGCAGCCAAGAATTGTGGGGGACAAACCAAGAGACCCAGTACTTC.

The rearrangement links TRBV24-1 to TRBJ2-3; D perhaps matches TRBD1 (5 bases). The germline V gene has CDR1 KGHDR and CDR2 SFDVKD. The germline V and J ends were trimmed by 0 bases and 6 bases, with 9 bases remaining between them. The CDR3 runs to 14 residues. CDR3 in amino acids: CATSDLRGGDTQYF. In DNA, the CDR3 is TGTGCCACCAGTGATTTGAGGGGTGGGGATACGCAGTATTTT.

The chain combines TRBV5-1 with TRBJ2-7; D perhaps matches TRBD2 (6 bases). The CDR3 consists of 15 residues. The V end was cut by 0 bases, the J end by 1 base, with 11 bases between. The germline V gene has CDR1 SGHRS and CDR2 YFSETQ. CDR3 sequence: CASSLAPGTSYEQYF. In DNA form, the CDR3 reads TGCGCCAGCAGCTTGGCGCCAGGGACTTCCTACGAGCAGTACTTC.

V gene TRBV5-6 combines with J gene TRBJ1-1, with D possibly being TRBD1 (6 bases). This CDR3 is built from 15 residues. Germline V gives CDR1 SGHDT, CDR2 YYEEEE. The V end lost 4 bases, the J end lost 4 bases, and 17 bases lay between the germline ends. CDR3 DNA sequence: TGTGCCAGCAGCACAGAAACAGGGTTGAGCACTGAAGCTTTCTTT. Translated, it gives CASSTETGLSTEAFF.

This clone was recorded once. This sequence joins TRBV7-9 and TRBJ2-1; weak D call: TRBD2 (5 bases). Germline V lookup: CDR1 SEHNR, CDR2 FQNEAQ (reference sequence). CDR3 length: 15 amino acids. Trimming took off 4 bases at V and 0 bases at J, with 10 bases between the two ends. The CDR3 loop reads CASSSDYSSYNEQFF. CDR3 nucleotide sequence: TGTGCCAGCAGCTCTGACTACAGCTCCTACAATGAGCAGTTCTTC.

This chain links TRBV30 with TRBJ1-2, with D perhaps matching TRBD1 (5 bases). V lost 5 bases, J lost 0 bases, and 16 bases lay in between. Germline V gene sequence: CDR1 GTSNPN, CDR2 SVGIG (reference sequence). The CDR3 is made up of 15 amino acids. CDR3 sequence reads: CAWLAKTEPNYGYTF. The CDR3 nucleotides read TGTGCCTGGTTGGCAAAGACAGAACCTAACTATGGCTACACCTTC.

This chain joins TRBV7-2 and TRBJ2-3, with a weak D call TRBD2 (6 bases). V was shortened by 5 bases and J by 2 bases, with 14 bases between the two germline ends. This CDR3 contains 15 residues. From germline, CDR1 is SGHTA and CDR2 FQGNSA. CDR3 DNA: TGTGCCAGCAGCCCGCAGTCGGGGGACACAGATACGCAGTATTTT. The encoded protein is CASSPQSGDTDTQYF.

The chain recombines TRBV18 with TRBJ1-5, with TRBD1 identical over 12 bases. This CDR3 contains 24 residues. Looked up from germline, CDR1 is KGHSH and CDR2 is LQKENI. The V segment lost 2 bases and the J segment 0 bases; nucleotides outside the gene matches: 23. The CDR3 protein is CASSPLGFTGQGAPRSYSNQPQHF. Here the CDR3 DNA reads TGTGCCAGCTCACCATTAGGATTCACGGGACAGGGGGCGCCTCGGTCCTATAGCAATCAGCCCCAGCATTTT. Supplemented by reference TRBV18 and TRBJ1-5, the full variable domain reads NAGVMQNPRHLVRRRGQEARLRCSPMKGHSHVYWYRQLPEEGLKFMVYLQKENIIDESGMPKERFSAEFPKEGPSILRIQQVVRGDSAAYFCASSPLGFTGQGAPRSYSNQPQHFGDGTRLSIL.

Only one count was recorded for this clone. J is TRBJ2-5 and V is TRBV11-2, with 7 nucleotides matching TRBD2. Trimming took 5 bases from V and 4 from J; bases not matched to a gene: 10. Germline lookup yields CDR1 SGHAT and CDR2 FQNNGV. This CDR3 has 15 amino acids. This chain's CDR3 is CASSDRLAGGETQYF. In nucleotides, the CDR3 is TGTGCCAGCAGCGATCGACTAGCTGGGGGAGAGACCCAGTACTTC. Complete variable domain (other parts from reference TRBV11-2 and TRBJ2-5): EAGVAQSPRYKIIEKRQSVAFWCNPISGHATLYWYQQILGQGPKLLIQFQNNGVVDDSQLPKDRFSAERLKGVDSTLKIQPAKLEDSAVYLCASSDRLAGGETQYFGPGTRLLVL.

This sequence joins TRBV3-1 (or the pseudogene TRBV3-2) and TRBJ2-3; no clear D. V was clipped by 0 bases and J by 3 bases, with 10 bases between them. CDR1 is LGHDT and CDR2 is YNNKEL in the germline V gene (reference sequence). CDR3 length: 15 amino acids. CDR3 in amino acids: CASSQDLGATDTQYF. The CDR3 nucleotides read TGTGCCAGCAGCCAAGATTTAGGAGCAACAGATACGCAGTATTTT.

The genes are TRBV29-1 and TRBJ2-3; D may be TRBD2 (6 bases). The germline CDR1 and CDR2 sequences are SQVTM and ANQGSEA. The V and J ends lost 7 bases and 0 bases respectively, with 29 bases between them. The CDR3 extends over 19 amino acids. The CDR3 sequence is CSANTGPRGGGASTDTQYF. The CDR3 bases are TGCAGCGCCAATACGGGACCGAGGGGCGGAGGGGCGAGCACAGATACGCAGTATTTT.

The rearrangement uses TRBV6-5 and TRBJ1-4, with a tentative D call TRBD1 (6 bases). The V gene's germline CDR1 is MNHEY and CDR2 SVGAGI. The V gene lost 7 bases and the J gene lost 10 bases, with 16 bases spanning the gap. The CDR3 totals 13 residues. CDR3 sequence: CASTKFGGGKLFF. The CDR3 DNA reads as TGTGCCAGCACCAAATTTGGGGGCGGAAAACTGTTTTTT.

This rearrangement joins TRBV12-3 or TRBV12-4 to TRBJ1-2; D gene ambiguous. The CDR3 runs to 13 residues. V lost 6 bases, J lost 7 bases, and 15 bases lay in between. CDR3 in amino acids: CASSARAGGGYTF. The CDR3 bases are TGTGCCAGCAGCGCCCGGGCGGGAGGTGGCTACACCTTC.

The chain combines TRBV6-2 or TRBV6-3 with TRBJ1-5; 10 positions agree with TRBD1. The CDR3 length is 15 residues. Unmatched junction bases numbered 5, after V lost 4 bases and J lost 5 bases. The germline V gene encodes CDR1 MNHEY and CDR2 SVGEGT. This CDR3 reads CASSWIGTGDQPQHF. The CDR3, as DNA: TGTGCCAGCAGTTGGATAGGGACAGGGGATCAGCCCCAGCATTTT.

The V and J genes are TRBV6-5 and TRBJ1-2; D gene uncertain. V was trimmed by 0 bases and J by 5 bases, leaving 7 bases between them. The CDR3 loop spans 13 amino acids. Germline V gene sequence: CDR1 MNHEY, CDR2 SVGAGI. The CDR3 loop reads CASSYSNRYGYTF. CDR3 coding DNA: TGTGCCAGCAGTTACTCTAATAGATATGGCTACACCTTC.

The CDR3 reads CAEGRGRYEQYF. The DNA for the CDR3 is TGTGCCGAAGGCAGGGGCCGGTACGAGCAGTACTTC. The chain recombines TRBV5-8 with TRBJ2-7; D might be TRBD1 (6 bases). CDR1 is SGHTS and CDR2 is YDEGEE in the germline V gene. The CDR3 covers 12 residues. V was cut by 10 bases and J by 4 bases, with 15 bases left in between.

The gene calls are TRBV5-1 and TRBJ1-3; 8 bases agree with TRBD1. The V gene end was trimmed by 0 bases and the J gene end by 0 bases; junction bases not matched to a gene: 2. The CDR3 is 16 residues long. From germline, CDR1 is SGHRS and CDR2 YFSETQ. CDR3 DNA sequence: TGCGCCAGCAGCTTGGTACAGGGGGGCTCTGGAAACACCATATATTTT. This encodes CASSLVQGGSGNTIYF.

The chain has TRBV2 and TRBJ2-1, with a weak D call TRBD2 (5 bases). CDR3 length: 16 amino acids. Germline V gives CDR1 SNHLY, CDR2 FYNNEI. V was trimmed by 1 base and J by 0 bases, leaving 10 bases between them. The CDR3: CASSEVSGSSYNEQFF. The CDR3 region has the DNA TGTGCCAGCAGTGAAGTAAGCGGCAGCTCCTACAATGAGCAGTTCTTC.

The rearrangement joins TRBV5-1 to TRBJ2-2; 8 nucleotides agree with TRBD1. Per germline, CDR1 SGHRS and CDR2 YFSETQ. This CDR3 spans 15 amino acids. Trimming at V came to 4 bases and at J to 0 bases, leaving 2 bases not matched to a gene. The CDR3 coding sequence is TGCGCCAGCAGCACGGGACAGGCGAACACCGGGGAGCTGTTTTTT. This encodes CASSTGQANTGELFF.

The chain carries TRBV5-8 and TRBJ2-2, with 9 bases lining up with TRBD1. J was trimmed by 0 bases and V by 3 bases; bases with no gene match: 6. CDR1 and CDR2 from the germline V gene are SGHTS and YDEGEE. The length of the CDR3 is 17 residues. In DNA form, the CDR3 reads TGTGCCAGCAGCTCCCCCAGGACAGGGGCGAACACCGGGGAGCTGTTTTTT. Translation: CASSSPRTGANTGELFF.

The CDR3 DNA reads as TGTGCCAGTAGTGGACAGGCCTACAATGAGCAGTTCTTC. This codes for CASSGQAYNEQFF. V is TRBV19 and J is TRBJ2-1; TRBD1 matches 7 bases. J gave up 2 bases and V 5 bases, and 0 bases lay outside the gene matches. CDR3 length: 13 amino acids. Germline V gene lookup returns CDR1 LNHDA and CDR2 SQIVND (reference sequence).

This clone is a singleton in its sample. The CDR3 DNA sequence: TGTGCCAGCGGAAACGGGGTCCAAGAGACCCAGTACTTC. Amino acid sequence: CASGNGVQETQYF. This chain links TRBV5-4 with TRBJ2-5, with TRBD2 as a possible D gene (5 bases). V shed 7 bases and J shed 1 base, with 11 bases lying between them. Germline V CDR1 and CDR2: SGHNT, YYREEE (reference sequence). The length of the CDR3 is 13 residues.